This record covers a single T cell receptor beta chain. Its antigen is as yet unknown. In preparing the TRB cDNA libraries, 5' RACE with UMI labels was used. TCRdb re-called the 5' RACE reads; one entry per CDR3 protein, DNA not given. The sample has approximately 98,000 distinct CDR3 sequences; the top ten hold 0.9% to 1.2%. The sample belongs to a study of CXCR3-negative and CXCR3-positive naive CD8 T cells. Points from the study as a whole: Comparison of naive cells showed more hydrophobic TRB CDR3s in CXCR3-positive than in CXCR3-negative naive cells.

The CDR3 loop spans 16 amino acids. Germline V gene data show CDR1 as SEHNR and CDR2 as FQNEAQ (reference sequence). The source is a human donor in good health. Some clones in this sample may be carry-over from other donors' samples. Sequenced sample: naive CXCR3+ CD8+ T cells from blood. Subset described: CD45RO-CCR7+CD27+CD95- naive CD8+ T cells expressing CXCR3 (TNR3+). The rearrangement joins TRBV7-9 to TRBJ1-1; TCRdb outputs TRBD1, but without DNA this stays unchecked. The CDR3 loop reads CASSSDHQGPNTEAFF.